One and the same sample provided the 16 T cell receptor beta chains below, sequenced in a study of CXCR3-negative and CXCR3-positive naive CD8 T cells (dated by TCRdb to 2018 to 2020). For these TCRs, the target antigens are not known. Instrument on record: NextSeq 550. The Human TCR Profiling Kit (MiLaboratory) was used to make UMI-labeled 5' RACE TRB cDNA libraries. Following reprocessing of the reads by TCRdb, the data hold one row per CDR3 protein sequence and no DNA is available. This sample's table lists some 150,000 distinct CDR3 sequences. Clones ranked in the top ten supply approximately 0.27% of the sample. Broad study findings and their caveats: TRB CDR3s from CXCR3-positive naive cells showed higher hydrophobicity (lower Kidera factor 4), lower energy, and higher strength and volume indices than CXCR3-negative naive cells.

The sample taken for sequencing was naive CXCR3+ CD8+ T cells from blood. The cell subset or site label for this specimen denotes: CD45RO-CCR7+CD27+CD95- naive CD8+ T cells expressing CXCR3 (TNR3+). These receptors came from a human donor in good health. Some clones in this sample may be carry-over from other donors' samples.

The CDR3 reads CASSLGVLAEIVGEQFF. The J gene is TRBJ2-1, the V gene TRBV7-9; TCRdb's D gene call, TRBD2, goes unchecked for lack of DNA. Germline loops: CDR1 SEHNR, CDR2 FQNEAQ (reference sequence). The CDR3 contains 17 residues.

The V gene is TRBV29-1, the J gene TRBJ2-7. Germline V gene sequence: CDR1 SQVTM, CDR2 ANQGSEA. The CDR3 extends over 15 amino acids. The CDR3 sequence: CSVEDTAGKDYEQYF.

The V gene is TRBV7-2, the J gene TRBJ2-5; TCRdb reports TRBD1, a call that lacks DNA to check it against. The germline V gene encodes CDR1 SGHTA and CDR2 FQGNSA. The length of the CDR3 is 19 residues. CDR3 loop: CASSSTFLPPGAPEQTQYF. The full variable domain, with the rest looked up from reference TRBV7-2 and TRBJ2-5, is GAGVSQSPSNKVTEKGKDVELRCDPISGHTALYWYRQSLGQGLEFLIYFQGNSAPDKSGLPSDRFSAERTGGSVSTLTIQRTQQEDSAVYLCASSSTFLPPGAPEQTQYFGPGTRLLVL.

V is TRBV9 and J is TRBJ1-1; the D gene TCRdb calls, TRBD1, cannot be checked with no DNA. Germline V gene lookup returns CDR1 SGDLS and CDR2 YYNGEE. The CDR3 spans 13 residues. CDR3 protein: CASSEGAGTEAFF.

The chain links TRBV29-1 to TRBJ2-1; the D call of TRBD2 rests on TCRdb alone, since no DNA is present to check it. CDR3 size: 15 residues. Germline V gives CDR1 SQVTM, CDR2 ANQGSEA. The CDR3 reads CSVPSLAGTHNEQFF.

The chain uses TRBV28 and TRBJ2-7. Germline-derived CDR1 and CDR2 are MDHEN and SYDVKM. The CDR3 consists of 16 residues. CDR3 sequence: CASSSKIGRLIHEQYF.

The chain combines TRBV29-1 with TRBJ1-2; TCRdb proposes TRBD1, but this gene call is untestable without DNA. Germline CDR1 is SQVTM and CDR2 is ANQGSEA. The CDR3 has 13 amino acids. The CDR3 sequence: CSVEAWDRGGYTF. Looking up the rest from reference TRBV29-1 and TRBJ1-2 gives the full variable domain: SAVISQKPSRDICQRGTSLTIQCQVDSQVTMMFWYRQQPGQSLTLIATANQGSEATYESGFVIDKFPISRPNLTFSTLTVSNMSPEDSSIYLCSVEAWDRGGYTFGSGTRLTVV.

The chain carries TRBV28 and TRBJ2-7. CDR1 MDHEN and CDR2 SYDVKM come from the germline V gene. The CDR3 is made up of 13 amino acids. CDR3 loop: CASSLRNSYEQYF.

The chain uses TRBV12-3 or TRBV12-4 and TRBJ2-5; TCRdb outputs TRBD2, but without DNA this stays unchecked. The CDR3 loop spans 13 amino acids. The CDR3 reads CASSSLAGETQYF.

The chain links TRBV6-6 to TRBJ2-3; TCRdb's assignment of TRBD1 cannot be checked, as there is no DNA. Per germline, CDR1 MNHNY and CDR2 SVGAGI (reference sequence). The CDR3 totals 16 residues. CDR3 sequence: CASSYAAGDPTDTQYF.

This chain connects TRBV28 to TRBJ2-1; the TRBD2 assignment by TCRdb is unverifiable without DNA. The CDR3 is 20 residues long. Germline V lookup: CDR1 MDHEN, CDR2 SYDVKM. This chain's CDR3 is CASSLPPIRLAGGSYNEQFF.

The chain carries TRBV11-3 and TRBJ2-2; TCRdb names TRBD1, which stays unverified in the absence of DNA. Looked up from germline, CDR1 is SGHNT and CDR2 is YENEEA. The CDR3 runs to 16 residues. The CDR3 sequence: CASSPGQGRDTGELFF.

The rearrangement links TRBV7-2 to TRBJ2-7; TCRdb gives TRBD2 as the D gene, but with no DNA this cannot be confirmed. The CDR3 has 18 amino acids. The germline gives CDR1 SGHTA, CDR2 FQGNSA. This chain's CDR3 is CASSFPGELAGAPYEQYF. Filled out from reference TRBV7-2 and TRBJ2-7, the complete variable domain reads GAGVSQSPSNKVTEKGKDVELRCDPISGHTALYWYRQSLGQGLEFLIYFQGNSAPDKSGLPSDRFSAERTGGSVSTLTIQRTQQEDSAVYLCASSFPGELAGAPYEQYFGPGTRLTVT.

The chain links TRBV7-9 to TRBJ1-2; without DNA, the TCRdb call of TRBD1 cannot be checked. CDR3 size: 12 residues. The germline CDR1 and CDR2 sequences are SEHNR and FQNEAQ (reference sequence). The CDR3 sequence is CASSPGLWGYTF.

The CDR3 is CASKLFSGERVTGELFF. The V call is TRBV27, the J call TRBJ2-2; with no DNA, the TCRdb D assignment of TRBD1 cannot be verified. CDR3 length equals 17 residues. The germline V gene encodes CDR1 MNHEY and CDR2 SMNVEV (reference sequence).

Here the CDR3 reads CASSKRRCVGWGTEAFF. The rearrangement uses TRBV21-1 and TRBJ1-1. TRBV21-1 is flagged as a pseudogene. CDR3 size: 17 residues.